A single sample gave rise to the 12 T cell receptor beta chains below, sequenced in a study of cytomegalovirus exposure and HLA in healthy donors. Researchers ran the PCR with 60 Vbeta and 13 Jbeta primers. Sequencing used immunoSEQ multiplex PCR; TCRdb keeps in-frame clones, though not all of them. The sample includes 150,000 to 200,000 clones, approximately 75% of them seen just once. Sequenced sample: PBMCs. The receptors here all came from a girl aged 5 to 17 in good health and CMV-seronegative.

This clone has more than one count but fewer than ten. The chain couples TRBV7-2 to TRBJ1-6; no clear D. The CDR3 is 12 residues long. Germline assignment: CDR1 SGHTA and CDR2 FQGNSA. V was pared by 3 bases and J by 13 bases, with 10 bases between. The CDR3 sequence is CASSFPKRPLHF. CDR3 coding DNA: TGTGCCAGCAGCTTTCCCAAGAGGCCCCTCCACTTT.

The chain recombines TRBV9 with TRBJ1-1; D might be TRBD1 (5 bases). V dropped 0 bases and J dropped 6 bases, with 12 bases sitting between them. The CDR3 contains 14 residues. Germline V CDR1 and CDR2: SGDLS, YYNGEE. Here the CDR3 DNA reads TGTGCCAGCAGCGTAGCGGGGGGAGGGTCTGAAGCTTTCTTT. This encodes CASSVAGGGSEAFF.

The chain is built from TRBV19 and TRBJ2-3, with TRBD1 matching 7 bases. The germline V gene has CDR1 LNHDA and CDR2 SQIVND (reference sequence). Germline trimming cut 5 bases from V and 4 bases from J; bases unmatched to any gene: 3. This CDR3 is 13 amino acids long. The CDR3 DNA sequence: TGTGCCAGTAGTTTCGGACAGGCAGATACGCAGTATTTT. Residues: CASSFGQADTQYF.

The rearrangement uses TRBV4-1 and TRBJ1-2; tentative D call: TRBD1 (6 bases). V was pared by 7 bases and J by 7 bases, with 19 bases between. Germline-derived CDR1 and CDR2 are MGHRA and YSYEKL. The CDR3 is made up of 14 amino acids. CDR3 nucleotides: TGCGCCAGCAAGGTCAGTTTGGACAGATTTGGCTACACCTTC. Translation gives CASKVSLDRFGYTF.

This clone was observed a handful of times. The V gene is TRBV19, the J gene TRBJ1-1; 10 nucleotides align to TRBD1. The CDR3 spans 14 residues. Germline V lookup: CDR1 LNHDA, CDR2 SQIVND (reference sequence). V lost 3 bases to trimming and J lost 8 bases; unmatched junction nucleotides: 6. In DNA form, the CDR3 reads TGTGCCAGTAGTATGGGAACGACAGGGGGCGAAGCTTTCTTT. Translated, it gives CASSMGTTGGEAFF.

The chain employs TRBV5-1 and TRBJ2-5; possibly TRBD2 for D (5 bases). Deletions cut 1 base from V and 0 bases from J, with 10 bases between. Germline V gives CDR1 SGHRS, CDR2 YFSETQ. The CDR3 length is 15 residues. The chain's CDR3 is CASSLRGLNQETQYF. DNA of the CDR3: TGCGCCAGCAGCTTGAGAGGACTGAACCAAGAGACCCAGTACTTC.

V gene TRBV7-2 combines with J gene TRBJ2-7; D is perhaps TRBD2 (5 bases). The CDR3 is 14 amino acids. The V gene's germline CDR1 is SGHTA and CDR2 FQGNSA. V lost 1 base and J 3 bases, leaving 10 bases between the germline ends. CDR3 amino acids: CASSLDPGNYEQYF. The CDR3 DNA is TGTGCCAGCAGCTTAGACCCGGGGAACTACGAGCAGTACTTC.

This clone was recorded a few times. The J gene is TRBJ1-2, the V gene TRBV5-1, with 9 nucleotides matching TRBD1. V shed 4 bases and J 8 bases; nucleotides not matched to a gene: 12. This CDR3 is built from 15 residues. CDR1 is SGHRS, CDR2 YFSETQ, per germline. CDR3 amino acids: CASSPPGTGRSGYTF. The CDR3 DNA is TGCGCCAGCAGCCCTCCCGGGACAGGGCGGAGCGGCTACACCTTC.

This clone was counted only a few times. The chain's CDR3 is CASRKLAGEPHYEQYF. CDR3 DNA: TGCGCCAGCAGGAAACTAGCGGGGGAACCCCACTACGAGCAGTACTTC. This sequence joins TRBV5-1 and TRBJ2-7; 11 positions match TRBD2. The CDR3 totals 16 residues. Trimming at V came to 5 bases and at J to 3 bases, leaving 10 bases not matched to a gene. The germline V gene encodes CDR1 SGHRS and CDR2 YFSETQ.

The chain combines TRBV28 with TRBJ2-5, with D maybe TRBD2 (6 bases). V was shortened by 4 bases and J by 5 bases, with 14 bases between the two germline ends. Per germline, CDR1 MDHEN and CDR2 SYDVKM. This CDR3 comprises 14 residues. CDR3 sequence (DNA): TGTGCCAGCAGTTGGGTTGGAGGGTCGGAGACCCAGTACTTC. Amino acids: CASSWVGGSETQYF.

The rearrangement links TRBV27 to TRBJ1-6; perhaps TRBD1 as D (6 bases). The length of the CDR3 is 15 residues. The V end lost 5 bases, the J end lost 9 bases, and 17 bases lay between the germline ends. Germline V gene data show CDR1 as MNHEY and CDR2 as SMNVEV (reference sequence). CDR3 residues: CASSAHQGRGSPLHF. In DNA, the CDR3 is TGTGCCAGCAGTGCCCACCAGGGGCGCGGTTCACCCCTCCACTTT.

The chain joins TRBV6-1 to TRBJ2-1, with 7 bases fitting TRBD1. The CDR3 is 15 amino acids. The V gene's germline CDR1 is MNHNS and CDR2 SASEGT. J lost 0 bases, V lost 10 bases, and 9 bases had no gene match. Here the CDR3 reads CATQTGAISYNEQFF. CDR3 nucleotide sequence: TGTGCCACTCAAACAGGGGCGATCTCCTACAATGAGCAGTTCTTC.